This T cell receptor beta chain was recorded in a study of T-cell memory formation after mild COVID-19. At the level of the study: TCR clustering was largely donor specific.

Comment on this clonotype: The antigen is not known.

Study-wide results and limits: Within pre-infection memory, some responding clones were found, suggesting cross-reactive memory joined.

With V trimmed by 4 bases and J by 5 bases, 7 bases remained unmatched. CDR1 and CDR2 (germline): SGHVS, FQNEAQ. CDR3 length: 16 residues. MiXCR, applied by TCRdb to the 5' RACE reads, yields one record per CDR3 protein. The top ten clones hold around 12% of a sample with roughly 560,000 distinct CDR3 sequences, about a fifth of them seen once. The sample was PBMCs or a T cell subset sorted from them (not recorded which). This sequence joins TRBV7-8 and TRBJ2-2; 10 bases are a match to TRBD1. This clonotype was obtained from an adult woman who had mild COVID-19 (a few samples of this study predate the infection). Cell type and time point are not known. The CDR3 sequence is CASSWPGQGTTGELFF. CDR3 in DNA: TGTGCCAGCAGCTGGCCGGGACAGGGGACAACCGGGGAGCTGTTTTTT.